The source of this T cell receptor beta chain is a study of shared clonotypes between healthy human individuals. The deep-level immunoSEQ assay was used. The data were produced by immunoSEQ multiplex PCR, yet TCRdb's version contains in-frame clones alone and is incomplete. The sample holds a few million clones, approximately 93% seen once. Germline-derived CDR1 and CDR2 are SGHDN and FVKESK. The CDR3 contains 17 residues. V gave up 2 bases and J gave up 0 bases, with 14 bases separating them. Donors, without exception, were Caucasian adults residing in Nashville, Tennessee. Investigators divided CD4+ cells into CD45RA+ naive and CD45RA-negative memory subsets. As to this clone: Its target is not known.

Whole-study results and caveats: Against clonotypes common to all four donors, non-shared ones had lower generation probabilities.

Sequenced material: naive CD4+ T cells from PBMCs. Specified subset: CD45RA+ positively selected. The receptor comes from a young man in good health. Some clones in this sample may be carry-over from other donors' samples. The rearrangement links TRBV14 to TRBJ2-1; D not resolved. The CDR3 sequence: CASSQSVGKSSYNEQFF. The CDR3 coding sequence is TGTGCCAGCAGCCAATCGGTTGGAAAGAGCTCCTACAATGAGCAGTTCTTC.